This TCR beta chain was recovered during a study of cytomegalovirus exposure and HLA in healthy donors. Study results and caveats: Researchers reported that a few CMV-associated chains were confirmed in vitro as CMV antigen-specific.

With 4 bases clipped from V and 1 base from J, the junction kept 5 bases outside the gene matches. The germline V gene has CDR1 SGDLS and CDR2 YYNGEE. CDR3 size: 16 residues. Here immunoSEQ multiplex PCR was the method, and the copy in TCRdb shows in-frame clones only, minus some. The sample has some 320,000 clones, about nine tenths seen once; the top ten hold over 1%. With regard to this clone: Its target is unknown.

This TCR was sampled from a woman in her 30s in good health and CMV-seropositive. Sequenced input: PBMCs. The V and J genes are TRBV9 and TRBJ2-5; 12 bases fit TRBD2. The CDR3 protein is CASSLTSGGSQETQYF. The DNA of the CDR3 is TGTGCCAGCAGCCTTACTAGCGGGGGGAGCCAAGAGACCCAGTACTTC.